This TCR beta chain is from a study of blood T cell repertoires in COVID-19 (dated by TCRdb to the early 2020s). A note on the overall study: Samples covering the acute and convalescent phases of COVID-19 were provided by collaborators in the United States, Italy and Spain. The samples were drawn from the first 160 participants of the ongoing ImmuneRACE study and from 1,254 subjects provided by 6 global collaborators. The dataset comprised deeply sampled blood TCRbeta repertoires from subjects exposed to, actively infected with, or recovered from COVID-19. A de-identified subject ID, COVID-19 status, age in years and sex were almost always included in the sample metadata. A freely available public database, intended as a resource for researchers studying the immune response to SARS-CoV-2, is where the repertoires were released. HLA class I and class II types, where available, came from metadata supplied by the sample provider rather than from assay-based typing. The prospective study material was composed of cDNA or gDNA derived from T cells, B-cell-depleted T cells, or PBMCs.

Enrolling through a virtual design, the prospective study's participants ranged in age from roughly 18 to 95 years and lived across about two dozen United States geographic areas. In the prospective study, cohorts were assigned on the basis of participant-reported clinical history obtained from a screening survey and a study questionnaire. Exposed participants had been in contact, within 2 weeks of entering the study, with a person who had a PCR-confirmed or clinician-diagnosed case of COVID-19. Mobile phlebotomists in the prospective study collected whole blood, serum and a nasopharyngeal or oropharyngeal swab from every participant. Participants in the prospective study had the option to provide additional blood draws and questionnaires over a roughly two-month period. Prospective study blood samples were shipped either frozen or at room temperature before DNA extraction. What the study reported, not specific to this receptor: Clinical and demographic metadata were provided uncurated, with the amount varying by source and participant.

A note on this clone: Its antigen remains unidentified. Base qualities are not recorded, but no much larger clone differs from it by a single base.

The immunoSEQ Assay, a bias-controlled multiplex PCR, was used to amplify TCRbeta CDR3 regions from genomic DNA. On the study's bioinformatics: The number of nucleated cells in each sample was estimated by amplification of reference gene primers within the assay. To quantify the absolute abundance of each unique TCRbeta CDR3 rearrangement, sequence reads were collapsed and filtered. For each sample, productive Simpson clonality was calculated as the square root of Simpson's diversity index across productive rearrangements. TCRdb limited this immuneACCESS table to in-frame rearrangements with V and J called. A share of clones is missing; checked studies link under half to unresolved V genes, and the rest is unexplained. V, J and clone size were drawn from that table, and D and trimming were deduced from the DNA. Within this sample are 350,000 to 500,000 clones, with approximately 90% of them counted one time only. In total, the top ten clones hold approximately 1.5% of the sample.

Trimming takes 4 bases off V and 6 bases off J; junction bases not matched to a gene: 5. The CDR3 measures 14 amino acids from cysteine to phenylalanine. Left in the record is the CDR3 DNA by itself, 42 bases read in frame from the first base. From a lookup of the germline V gene, CDR1 and CDR2 are LGHNA and YSLEER. Sequencing input: PBMCs or T cells enriched from blood (not recorded which). The rearranged chain carries TRBV4-3 and TRBJ2-2, with 7 central nucleotides matching TRBD2. This sequence was found in a woman younger than 30 who had been exposed to COVID-19. The CDR3 region has the sequence CASSPKSGAGELFF. In nucleotides, the sequence is TGCGCCAGCAGCCCAAAAAGCGGGGCCGGGGAGCTGTTTTTT.